A single sample gave rise to the 31 T cell receptor beta chains below, sequenced in a study of technical replicates of blood from a handful of donors. Only in-frame clones appear in the TCRdb table, and some are missing; sequencing was by immunoSEQ multiplex PCR. The repertoire holds tens of thousands of clones, with around 90% as singletons. Sequencing was done on a sample of T cells isolated from PBMCs. These receptors all stem from a human donor in good health.

The V and J genes are TRBV4-3 and TRBJ2-1, with 10 nucleotides matching TRBD2. V shed 3 bases and J 4 bases; nucleotides not matched to a gene: 6. Germline CDR1 LGHNA, CDR2 YSLEER. This CDR3 is 16 amino acids long. CDR3 DNA: TGCGCCAGCAGCCACCTAGCGGGAGTCGAATACAATGAGCAGTTCTTC. Encoded protein: CASSHLAGVEYNEQFF.

V and J are TRBV7-6 and TRBJ2-2; 9 positions agree with TRBD2. The CDR3 loop spans 14 amino acids. V trimming: 5 bases; J trimming: 6 bases; junction bases outside the gene matches: 4. Germline V CDR1 and CDR2: SGHVS, FNYEAQ. CDR3 protein: CASSPASGAGELFF. The CDR3 DNA is TGTGCCAGCAGCCCTGCTAGCGGGGCCGGGGAGCTGTTTTTT.

The chain uses TRBV23-1 and TRBJ1-4; tentatively, D is TRBD1 (6 bases). TRBV23-1 is noted as an ORF with a role that remains uncertain. The ends were cut back, 4 bases at V and 7 bases at J, with 16 bases in the middle. There are 15 residues in the CDR3. The CDR3 protein is CASSPKGVGSEKLFF. The CDR3 bases are TGCGCCAGCAGTCCAAAGGGGGTGGGGAGTGAAAAACTGTTTTTT.

This sequence joins TRBV30 and TRBJ2-1, with 8 positions matching TRBD2. The J segment lost 10 bases and the V segment lost 4 bases, leaving 6 bases of the junction unmatched. The CDR3 sequence is 12 residues long. From germline, CDR1 is GTSNPN and CDR2 SVGIG (reference sequence). The CDR3 DNA reads TGTGCCTGGACCCTCTTAGCGGGGGAGCAGTTCTTC. Protein product: CAWTLLAGEQFF. The whole variable domain, remainder taken from reference TRBV30 and TRBJ2-1, is SQTIHQWPATLVQPVGSPLSLECTVEGTSNPNLYWYRQAAGRGLQLLFYSVGIGQISSEVPQNLSASRPQDRQFILSSKKLLLSDSGFYLCAWTLLAGEQFFGPGTRLTVL.

This clone was counted a single time. The genes are TRBV29-1 and TRBJ2-1; 9 nucleotides match TRBD1. The germline V gene has CDR1 SQVTM and CDR2 ANQGSEA. The CDR3 sequence is 13 residues long. The junction had 7 bases not matched to a gene; V was cut back by 6 bases and J by 7 bases. The CDR3 is CSVETTGGNEQFF. The DNA for the CDR3 is TGCAGCGTCGAGACGACAGGGGGGAATGAGCAGTTCTTC.

The chain has TRBV6-5 and TRBJ2-1, with 7 bases matching TRBD2. Trimming cost V 4 bases and J 8 bases; bases outside gene matches: 14. The CDR3 spans 16 residues. CDR1 and CDR2 from the germline V gene are MNHEY and SVGAGI. The CDR3: CASSWGGGSPSDEQFF. CDR3 sequence (DNA): TGTGCCAGCAGTTGGGGGGGAGGGTCCCCTTCGGATGAGCAGTTCTTC.

The chain recombines TRBV9 with TRBJ1-3; D gene ambiguous. The germline V and J ends were trimmed by 2 bases and 0 bases, with 12 bases remaining between them. This CDR3 is built from 16 residues. In germline, CDR1 is SGDLS, CDR2 YYNGEE. The chain's CDR3 is CASSVTSGFSGNTIYF. The DNA of the CDR3 is TGTGCCAGCAGCGTTACCTCAGGTTTCTCTGGAAACACCATATATTTT. Supplemented by reference TRBV9 and TRBJ1-3, the full variable domain reads DSGVTQTPKHLITATGQRVTLRCSPRSGDLSVYWYQQSLDQGLQFLIQYYNGEERAKGNILERFSAQQFPDLHSELNLSSLELGDSALYFCASSVTSGFSGNTIYFGEGSWLTVV.

The chain combines TRBV10-3 with TRBJ2-7; D perhaps matches TRBD1 (5 bases). The germline V and J ends were trimmed by 7 bases and 5 bases, with 9 bases remaining between them. The CDR3 has 11 amino acids. Germline-derived CDR1 and CDR2 are ENHRY and SYGVKD. DNA for the CDR3: TGTGCCATCACCCAGGGTGACGAGCAGTACTTC. As protein: CAITQGDEQYF.

The chain carries TRBV19 and TRBJ2-1, with 7 bases identical to TRBD2. There are 15 residues in the CDR3. The germline CDR1 and CDR2 sequences are LNHDA and SQIVND (reference sequence). J gave up 3 bases and V 3 bases, and 5 bases lay outside the gene matches. The CDR3 bases are TGTGCCAGTAGTATTGAGTCTAGCGGCTACAATGAGCAGTTCTTC. Amino acids: CASSIESSGYNEQFF.

This chain uses TRBV27 with TRBJ1-1; the match to TRBD1 covers 9 bases. V gave up 10 bases and J gave up 4 bases; unmatched junction bases: 7. The CDR3 has 13 residues. Per germline, CDR1 MNHEY and CDR2 SMNVEV (reference sequence). The CDR3 region is CATHRGPSTEAFF. CDR3 nucleotides: TGTGCCACTCACAGGGGGCCTAGCACTGAAGCTTTCTTT.

The V gene is TRBV7-8, the J gene TRBJ2-6; D perhaps matches TRBD1 (6 bases). V was cut by 3 bases and J by 4 bases, with 10 bases left in between. CDR1 SGHVS and CDR2 FQNEAQ come from the germline V gene. The CDR3 covers 15 residues. The CDR3 loop reads CASSFPGQGANVLTF. CDR3 DNA sequence: TGTGCCAGCAGCTTCCCAGGACAGGGGGCCAACGTCCTGACTTTC.

Remarks on this clone: At one boundary the junction diverges from the germline segment, which might be a read error. The chain carries TRBV5-1 and TRBJ2-5, with TRBD1 as a possible D gene (5 bases). Germline values: CDR1 SGHRS, CDR2 YFSETQ. CDR3 length: 14 residues. This CDR3 reads CASSLIQVSETRYF. The CDR3, as DNA: TGCGCCAGCAGCTTGATACAGGTCAGCGAGACCCGGTACTTC.

The chain carries TRBV7-2 and TRBJ1-4; D ambiguous. Germline assignment: CDR1 SGHTA and CDR2 FQGNSA. There are 14 residues in the CDR3. V lost 5 bases and J 13 bases, leaving 20 bases between the germline ends. CDR3 in DNA: TGTGCCAGCAGCCCAGGATCCGTCGACGGATTACTGTTTTTT. It yields the protein CASSPGSVDGLLFF.

The chain recombines TRBV9 with TRBJ2-6; D perhaps matches TRBD1 (8 bases). The germline V gene encodes CDR1 SGDLS and CDR2 YYNGEE. V lost 4 bases and J lost 0, with 17 bases in between. There are 18 residues in the CDR3. DNA for the CDR3: TGTGCCAGCAGCTCAGGACAGGGACTATTCTCTGGGGCCAACGTCCTGACTTTC. Amino acids: CASSSGQGLFSGANVLTF.

The V gene is TRBV28, the J gene TRBJ2-7; tentative D call: TRBD2 (6 bases). V was trimmed by 6 bases and J by 5 bases, leaving 17 bases between them. This CDR3 has 14 amino acids. CDR1 MDHEN and CDR2 SYDVKM come from the germline V gene. The CDR3 loop is CASSPGREVHEQYF. CDR3 bases: TGTGCCAGCAGCCCTGGGCGGGAAGTCCACGAGCAGTACTTC.

The chain couples TRBV15 to TRBJ1-1, with D possibly matching TRBD1 (5 bases). Deletions cut 0 bases from V and 0 bases from J, with 11 bases between. The CDR3 is 16 residues long. Germline V gene sequence: CDR1 LNHNV, CDR2 YYDKDF (reference sequence). CDR3 sequence (DNA): TGTGCCACCAGCAGAGATTTCGGGGGTTTGAACACTGAAGCTTTCTTT. Protein product: CATSRDFGGLNTEAFF.

A word on this clone: Other DNA sequences in this sample translate to the same CDR3. CDR3 sequence: CAWSVQGNTEAFF. In DNA, the CDR3 is TGTGCCTGGAGTGTACAGGGAAACACTGAAGCTTTCTTT. The V and J genes are TRBV30 and TRBJ1-1, with TRBD1 as a possible D gene (6 bases). The V end lost 0 bases, the J end lost 2 bases, and 7 bases lay between the germline ends. Per the germline V gene, CDR1 is GTSNPN and CDR2 is SVGIG (reference sequence). This CDR3 comprises 13 residues.

The CDR3, as DNA: TGCAGCGTTGAAGGACCCCCGGGACAGGGGTTGATGAACACTGAAGCTTTCTTT. It is translated as CSVEGPPGQGLMNTEAFF. The chain carries TRBV29-1 and TRBJ1-1; TRBD1 matches 10 bases. The CDR3 contains 18 residues. Germline values: CDR1 SQVTM, CDR2 ANQGSEA. The junction had 11 bases not matched to a gene; V was cut back by 1 base and J by 0 bases.

This clone showed up just once. The chain employs TRBV11-3 and TRBJ2-5; 9 nucleotides line up with TRBD1. Germline V gene sequence: CDR1 SGHNT, CDR2 YENEEA. This CDR3 is built from 15 residues. With V trimmed by 5 bases and J by 3 bases, 7 bases remained unmatched. The CDR3 is CASSRVGQGEETQYF. The CDR3 DNA reads as TGTGCCAGCAGCCGAGTGGGACAGGGCGAAGAGACCCAGTACTTC.

This clone appeared a single time. The V call is TRBV7-9, the J call TRBJ2-7; perhaps TRBD2 as D (5 bases). CDR1 and CDR2 from the germline V gene are SEHNR and FQNEAQ (reference sequence). Trimming left V 5 bases short and J 3 bases short, with 8 bases between. The CDR3 runs 12 residues. CDR3 sequence (DNA): TGTGCCAGCAGCAAGGACTTCTACGAGCAGTACTTC. Translation: CASSKDFYEQYF.

This clone was counted a single time. The chain couples TRBV9 to TRBJ1-1; the D is unclear. V was shortened by 0 bases and J by 4 bases, with 10 bases between the two germline ends. Germline CDR1 is SGDLS and CDR2 is YYNGEE. The CDR3 sequence is 14 residues long. In DNA form, the CDR3 reads TGTGCCAGCAGCGTAGAAGTCAGAGGCACTGAAGCTTTCTTT. Its translation: CASSVEVRGTEAFF. Full variable domain (missing parts from reference TRBV9 and TRBJ1-1): DSGVTQTPKHLITATGQRVTLRCSPRSGDLSVYWYQQSLDQGLQFLIQYYNGEERAKGNILERFSAQQFPDLHSELNLSSLELGDSALYFCASSVEVRGTEAFFGQGTRLTVV.

The chain employs TRBV27 and TRBJ2-7; perhaps TRBD1 as D (6 bases). This CDR3 region has 13 residues. Germline CDR1 is MNHEY and CDR2 is SMNVEV (reference sequence). Trimming took off 5 bases at V and 3 bases at J, with 11 bases between the two ends. DNA for the CDR3: TGTGCCAGCAGTGCAGACAGGCTCTACGAGCAGTACTTC. It translates to CASSADRLYEQYF.

This sequence joins TRBV5-6 and TRBJ2-3; 9 bases align to TRBD2. The V gene end was trimmed by 0 bases and the J gene end by 5 bases; junction bases not matched to a gene: 7. Germline V gene lookup returns CDR1 SGHDT and CDR2 YYEEEE. The CDR3 is 16 amino acids. The CDR3 DNA sequence: TGTGCCAGCAGCTTGGCTAGCGGGAATGGGTTAGATACGCAGTATTTT. Its translation: CASSLASGNGLDTQYF.

The gene calls are TRBV13 and TRBJ2-1; 7 bases are a match to TRBD1. The V and J ends lost 5 bases and 0 bases, in that order; junction bases with no gene match: 10. The CDR3 has 17 residues. Germline CDR1 is PRHDT and CDR2 is FYEKMQ (reference sequence). The CDR3 sequence is CASSPTPGQSSYNEQFF. The CDR3 DNA is TGTGCCAGCAGCCCTACACCGGGACAGAGCTCCTACAATGAGCAGTTCTTC.

The chain is built from TRBV15 and TRBJ1-1; D is unresolved. Germline CDR1 reads LNHNV; CDR2 reads YYDKDF (reference sequence). This CDR3 comprises 16 residues. The germline V and J ends were trimmed by 1 base and 1 base, with 13 bases remaining between them. DNA for the CDR3: TGTGCCACCAGCAGAGGTCTTCGGGGTTCGAACACTGAAGCTTTCTTT. Amino acid sequence: CATSRGLRGSNTEAFF. The full variable domain, completed using reference TRBV15 and TRBJ1-1, is DAMVIQNPRYQVTQFGKPVTLSCSQTLNHNVMYWYQQKSSQAPKLLFHYYDKDFNNEADTPDNFQSRRPNTSFCFLDIRSPGLGDTAMYLCATSRGLRGSNTEAFFGQGTRLTVV.

The chain employs TRBV11-3 and TRBJ1-5; tentative D call: TRBD1 (6 bases). V gave up 4 bases and J gave up 4 bases, with 14 bases separating them. The CDR3 consists of 15 residues. Germline V lookup: CDR1 SGHNT, CDR2 YENEEA. The CDR3 coding sequence is TGTGCCAGCAGCTGGGTACAGGGTGGAAATCAGCCCCAGCATTTT. As protein: CASSWVQGGNQPQHF.

The rearrangement joins TRBV10-2 to TRBJ1-2; the D gene is possibly TRBD1 (6 bases). Trimming stripped 6 bases from V and 3 bases from J, with 14 bases between. The CDR3 is made up of 14 amino acids. The germline CDR1 and CDR2 sequences are WSHSY and SAAADI. In DNA form, the CDR3 reads TGCGCCAGCAGGGAAACAGGGATCCACTATGGCTACACCTTC. Amino acids: CASRETGIHYGYTF.

The chain employs TRBV19 and TRBJ2-2; 7 positions match TRBD1. The V segment lost 10 bases and the J segment 4 bases; nucleotides outside the gene matches: 9. CDR1 is LNHDA, CDR2 SQIVND, per germline (reference sequence). The CDR3 has 14 amino acids. The CDR3 sequence: CATGQPIFTGELFF. CDR3 bases: TGTGCCACGGGACAGCCGATTTTCACCGGGGAGCTGTTTTTT.

The chain combines TRBV19 with TRBJ1-4; D gene unclear. Per germline, CDR1 LNHDA and CDR2 SQIVND (reference sequence). The V gene lost 6 bases and the J gene lost 7 bases, with 12 bases spanning the gap. The length of the CDR3 is 13 residues. CDR3 DNA sequence: TGTGCCAGTAGAGTCGGGGAACTTGAAAAACTGTTTTTT. This codes for CASRVGELEKLFF.

The rearrangement links TRBV6-5 to TRBJ1-2; possibly TRBD1 for D (5 bases). Germline V CDR1 and CDR2: MNHEY, SVGAGI. V was cut by 0 bases and J by 3 bases, with 11 bases left in between. The CDR3 is 15 amino acids. Here the CDR3 reads CASSYSLGDHYGYTF. CDR3 sequence (DNA): TGTGCCAGCAGTTACTCTTTAGGGGATCACTATGGCTACACCTTC.

The rearrangement links TRBV7-9 to TRBJ1-2; possible D gene TRBD1, 5 bases. The germline V and J ends were trimmed by 4 bases and 2 bases, with 14 bases remaining between them. Germline V gene data show CDR1 as SEHNR and CDR2 as FQNEAQ (reference sequence). This CDR3 comprises 15 residues. The CDR3 nucleotides are TGTGCCAGCAGCTCGTCCGACAGTGTAAACTATGGCTACACCTTC. This codes for CASSSSDSVNYGYTF.